This T cell receptor (beta chain) was sequenced during a study of Tregs in tolerant kidney transplant recipients. Sequencing used immunoSEQ multiplex PCR; TCRdb keeps in-frame clones, though not all of them. The repertoire holds around 70,000 clones, with roughly 92% as singletons. There are a few counts of this clone. The CDR3 is 18 amino acids. The chain carries TRBV21-1 and TRBJ2-4; the table gives TRBD2 as D, unverified against the DNA. TRBV21-1 is shown as a pseudogene. Specimen: CD8+ T cells from blood, collected before the transplant. The sequence was obtained from a human donor who received a combined kidney and bone marrow transplant. CDR3 protein: CASNKGPAGGRGMDIQYF. For the CDR3, the DNA is TGTGCCAGCAATAAAGGTCCAGCGGGGGGGCGAGGGATGGACATTCAGTACTTC.